These 14 T cell receptor beta chains came from one sample sequenced in a study of OX40 agonist ivuxolimab in advanced cancers. The data were produced by immunoSEQ multiplex PCR, yet TCRdb's version contains in-frame clones alone and is incomplete. Of tens of thousands of clones listed, over 75% are singletons. The sequences come from CD4+ or CD8+ T cells sorted from blood, collected in a trial of the OX40 agonist ivuxolimab. Source of these receptors: an adult with an advanced solid tumor such as melanoma, head and neck, liver or kidney cancer.

This sequence joins TRBV4-1 and TRBJ1-3; maybe TRBD1 (5 bases). The CDR3 extends over 15 amino acids. Trimming cost V 1 base and J 2 bases, with 9 bases left between them. Germline CDR1 reads MGHRA; CDR2 reads YSYEKL. The CDR3 loop is CASSQVRGAGNTIYF. The CDR3 DNA reads as TGCGCCAGCAGCCAAGTCCGGGGGGCTGGAAACACCATATATTTT.

This clone was counted a single time. The chain couples TRBV7-2 to TRBJ2-2, with 7 positions matching TRBD2. Germline values: CDR1 SGHTA, CDR2 FQGNSA. The trim removed 5 bases at V and 1 base at J, leaving 7 bases unmatched. This CDR3 comprises 16 residues. For the CDR3, the DNA is TGTGCCAGCAGCCCAGGATCGGGAGGGAACACCGGGGAGCTGTTTTTT. Its protein is CASSPGSGGNTGELFF.

In its sample, this clone was seen a few times. V usage is TRBV2 and J usage is TRBJ1-5, with 7 bases matching TRBD1. With 6 bases clipped from V and 6 bases from J, the junction kept 2 bases outside the gene matches. The CDR3 totals 12 residues. Germline V gives CDR1 SNHLY, CDR2 FYNNEI. CDR3 sequence reads: CASRDRVQPQHF. For the CDR3, the DNA is TGTGCCAGCAGAGACAGGGTTCAGCCCCAGCATTTT.

The chain employs TRBV6-1 and TRBJ2-1; 7 bases fit TRBD2. The CDR3 loop spans 14 amino acids. The junction had 4 bases not matched to a gene; V was cut back by 4 bases and J by 4 bases. Germline CDR1 reads MNHNS; CDR2 reads SASEGT. The DNA of the CDR3 is TGTGCCAGCAGTGCCCCGGGACTATACAATGAGCAGTTCTTC. This encodes CASSAPGLYNEQFF.

The chain carries TRBV7-9 and TRBJ2-3, with 10 bases lining up with TRBD2. This CDR3 has 17 amino acids. Germline V lookup: CDR1 SEHNR, CDR2 FQNEAQ (reference sequence). V was pared by 2 bases and J by 3 bases, with 8 bases of the junction left unmatched. CDR3 region: CASSLFSLAGVTDTQYF. The CDR3 DNA sequence: TGTGCCAGCAGCTTATTCTCCCTAGCGGGAGTAACAGATACGCAGTATTTT. The whole variable domain, remainder taken from reference TRBV7-9 and TRBJ2-3, is DTGVSQNPRHKITKRGQNVTFRCDPISEHNRLYWYRQTLGQGPEFLTYFQNEAQLEKSRLLSDRFSAERPKGSFSTLEIQRTEQGDSAMYLCASSLFSLAGVTDTQYFGPGTRLTVL.

The V and J genes are TRBV5-4 and TRBJ2-7, with a tentative D call TRBD1 (5 bases). Germline lookup yields CDR1 SGHNT and CDR2 YYREEE (reference sequence). The CDR3 is 15 residues long. V was cut by 0 bases and J by 0 bases, with 10 bases left in between. The CDR3 DNA is TGTGCCAGCAGCTTGGCAGGGAAAAGCTCCTACGAGCAGTACTTC. Translating gives CASSLAGKSSYEQYF. The whole variable domain, filled in from reference TRBV5-4 and TRBJ2-7, reads ETGVTQSPTHLIKTRGQQVTLRCSSQSGHNTVSWYQQALGQGPQFIFQYYREEENGRGNFPPRFSGLQFPNYSSELNVNALELDDSALYLCASSLAGKSSYEQYFGPGTRLTVT.

The chain combines TRBV19 with TRBJ2-3; D may be TRBD1 or TRBD2 (5 bases each). This CDR3 spans 18 amino acids. V gave up 0 bases and J gave up 3 bases, with 19 bases separating them. Germline values: CDR1 LNHDA, CDR2 SQIVND (reference sequence). DNA for the CDR3: TGTGCCAGTAGTATAGATCTATTGGGGGTCGCCCCAACAGATACGCAGTATTTT. Translation: CASSIDLLGVAPTDTQYF. Supplemented by reference TRBV19 and TRBJ2-3, the full variable domain reads DGGITQSPKYLFRKEGQNVTLSCEQNLNHDAMYWYRQDPGQGLRLIYYSQIVNDFQKGDIAEGYSVSREKKESFPLTVTSAQKNPTAFYLCASSIDLLGVAPTDTQYFGPGTRLTVL.

This rearrangement joins TRBV5-4 to TRBJ2-7; 8 bases line up with TRBD2. This CDR3 region has 14 residues. The germline gives CDR1 SGHNT, CDR2 YYREEE (reference sequence). The ends lost 4 bases at V and 3 bases at J; junction bases unmatched: 6. The CDR3 DNA follows: TGTGCCAGCAGCCCGGGACTAGGTGGCTACGAGCAGTACTTC. It yields the protein CASSPGLGGYEQYF.

The chain links TRBV11-2 to TRBJ2-5; TRBD2 matches 9 bases. The CDR3 is 14 residues long. The V gene's germline CDR1 is SGHAT and CDR2 FQNNGV. Losses at the gene ends were 3 bases for V and 5 bases for J; bases not matched to a gene: 4. The CDR3 is CASSFGLASETQYF. In DNA, the CDR3 is TGTGCCAGCAGCTTCGGACTAGCGTCCGAGACCCAGTACTTC.

Written as DNA, the CDR3 is TGTGCCAGCAGCCTCTCCCTCCGGGAGCAGTTCTTC. Translation: CASSLSLREQFF. The chain is built from TRBV11-2 and TRBJ2-1; D is uncertain. CDR1 and CDR2 from the germline V gene are SGHAT and FQNNGV. Trimming stripped 5 bases from V and 10 bases from J, with 12 bases between. The CDR3 has 12 residues.

This chain joins TRBV19 and TRBJ2-7; possibly TRBD1 for D (6 bases). Germline V gene lookup returns CDR1 LNHDA and CDR2 SQIVND (reference sequence). CDR3 length: 13 amino acids. Trimming left V 2 bases short and J 2 bases short, with 7 bases between. The DNA of the CDR3 is TGTGCCAGTAGTATACAGGGGACCTACGAGCAGTACTTC. It is translated as CASSIQGTYEQYF.

In this sample, this clone turned up a few times. This chain joins TRBV19 and TRBJ1-5; no clear D gene. Trimming stripped 4 bases from V and 0 bases from J, with 4 bases between. The CDR3 spans 13 residues. Germline V gene sequence: CDR1 LNHDA, CDR2 SQIVND (reference sequence). The CDR3 DNA follows: TGTGCCAGTAGTACGGATAGCAATCAGCCCCAGCATTTT. Amino acid sequence: CASSTDSNQPQHF.

The J gene is TRBJ1-6, the V gene TRBV6-5; a weak D match, TRBD1 (5 bases). The length of the CDR3 is 15 residues. V lost 0 bases to trimming and J lost 7 bases, with 10 bases between them. The germline CDR1 and CDR2 sequences are MNHEY and SVGAGI. CDR3 nucleotides: TGTGCCAGCAGTTACTCCGGGACGGCAAATTCACCCCTCCACTTT. Translation gives CASSYSGTANSPLHF.

The chain joins TRBV5-4 to TRBJ2-5, with D possibly being TRBD2 (6 bases). V dropped 0 bases and J dropped 4 bases, with 7 bases sitting between them. Germline V lookup: CDR1 SGHNT, CDR2 YYREEE (reference sequence). The CDR3 consists of 13 residues. The CDR3 is CASSLEAGETQYF. In DNA form, the CDR3 reads TGTGCCAGCAGCTTGGAAGCGGGAGAGACCCAGTACTTC.